A single sample gave rise to the 32 T cell receptor beta chains below, sequenced in a study of T cells in Graves' hyperthyroidism and ophthalmopathy. RNA transcripts yielded amplified TCR beta CDR3 regions. HTBI primers were the set used in a first-round RT-PCR of the TCR CDR3. TCRdb passed the multiplex PCR reads through MiXCR, listing each CDR3 protein once. The sample holds 300,000 to 400,000 distinct CDR3 sequences, approximately 14% seen once. The sequencing input was blood. The receptors here all came from a woman aged 30 to 39 with Graves' ophthalmopathy.

This clonotype was recorded at least ten times. V usage is TRBV7-3 and J usage is TRBJ1-6; 7 positions match TRBD1. This CDR3 has 15 residues. Germline V gene data show CDR1 as SGHTA and CDR2 as FQGTGA. The V segment lost 3 bases and the J segment 7 bases; nucleotides outside the gene matches: 6. This CDR3 is CASSFSAGGNSPLHF. CDR3 coding DNA: TGTGCCAGCAGCTTCTCGGCAGGGGGAAATTCACCCCTCCACTTT.

The chain has TRBV12-3 or TRBV12-4 and TRBJ1-4, with D tentatively TRBD1 (6 bases). V was clipped by 6 bases and J by 10 bases, with 24 bases between them. The CDR3 contains 16 residues. The CDR3 nucleotides are TGTGCCAGCAGCTTCGCAAAGGGGACATCGGTAGTAAAACTGTTTTTT. Translated, it gives CASSFAKGTSVVKLFF.

This clonotype was counted at least ten times. The chain has TRBV28 and TRBJ1-5, with TRBD1 matching over 7 bases. The length of the CDR3 is 14 residues. Trimming at V came to 6 bases and at J to 5 bases, leaving 7 bases not matched to a gene. CDR1 MDHEN and CDR2 SYDVKM come from the germline V gene. The CDR3 DNA is TGTGCCAGCAGCTGGACAGGTAACCATCAGCCCCAGCATTTT. The encoded protein is CASSWTGNHQPQHF. Supplemented by reference TRBV28 and TRBJ1-5, the full variable domain reads DVKVTQSSRYLVKRTGEKVFLECVQDMDHENMFWYRQDPGLGLRLIYFSYDVKMKEKGDIPEGYSVSREKKERFSLILESASTNQTSMYLCASSWTGNHQPQHFGDGTRLSIL.

The rearrangement joins TRBV24-1 to TRBJ2-2; 10 positions match TRBD2. The CDR3 contains 16 residues. V lost 4 bases, J lost 1 base, and 2 bases stayed unmatched. From germline, CDR1 is KGHDR and CDR2 SFDVKD. The DNA of the CDR3 is TGTGCCACCAGTGAGGAGCGGGGGGGGAACACCGGGGAGCTGTTTTTT. Its translation is CATSEERGGNTGELFF.

This clonotype was counted ten times or more. V usage is TRBV12-3 or TRBV12-4 and J usage is TRBJ1-2; D perhaps matches TRBD1 (5 bases). Trimming shortened V by 3 bases and J by 7 bases, and 15 bases separated the two germline ends. There are 14 residues in the CDR3. CDR3 sequence: CASSFKPDIAGYTF. CDR3 DNA: TGTGCCAGCAGTTTCAAACCGGACATCGCTGGCTACACCTTC.

This clonotype was seen many times. V is TRBV7-2 and J is TRBJ1-6; D unclear. The CDR3 consists of 14 residues. Per germline, CDR1 SGHTA and CDR2 FQGNSA. V was cut by 0 bases and J by 9 bases, with 9 bases left in between. CDR3 nucleotides: TGTGCCAGCAGCTTAGCATTCGTGGGTTCACCCCTCCACTTT. Translation: CASSLAFVGSPLHF. The full variable domain, rest sourced from reference TRBV7-2 and TRBJ1-6, is GAGVSQSPSNKVTEKGKDVELRCDPISGHTALYWYRQSLGQGLEFLIYFQGNSAPDKSGLPSDRFSAERTGGSVSTLTIQRTQQEDSAVYLCASSLAFVGSPLHFGNGTRLTVT.

This clonotype was seen a handful of times. The chain recombines TRBV4-1 with TRBJ2-3; TRBD2 agrees at 12 bases. This CDR3 comprises 16 residues. The germline CDR1 and CDR2 sequences are MGHRA and YSYEKL. V shed 3 bases and J 5 bases; nucleotides not matched to a gene: 6. The CDR3 is CASSHAPSGGEDTQYF. Written as DNA, the CDR3 is TGCGCCAGCAGCCACGCGCCTAGCGGGGGGGAAGATACGCAGTATTTT.

CDR3 DNA: TGCAGCGTAGGACAGGATTATGGCTACACCTTC. Its protein product is CSVGQDYGYTF. The J gene is TRBJ1-2, the V gene TRBV29-1; 7 bases are shared with TRBD1. The V gene end was trimmed by 6 bases and the J gene end by 5 bases; junction bases not matched to a gene: 3. CDR1 SQVTM and CDR2 ANQGSEA come from the germline V gene. CDR3 length: 11 amino acids.

This clonotype has ten or more counts. The chain combines TRBV11-3 with TRBJ1-2; unclear D gene. CDR1 SGHNT and CDR2 YENEEA come from the germline V gene. V lost 0 bases, J lost 5 bases, and 16 bases lay in between. CDR3 length equals 16 residues. In nucleotides, the CDR3 is TGTGCCAGCAGCTTAGATGAGACAAGAGGGCGATATGGCTACACCTTC. It codes for CASSLDETRGRYGYTF.

This clonotype was detected many times. This sequence joins TRBV3-1 and TRBJ1-1; D is unresolved. Germline CDR1 reads LGHDT; CDR2 reads YNNKEL (reference sequence). Trimming took 0 bases from V and 5 from J, leaving 10 bases between them. The CDR3 is 14 residues long. CDR3 sequence reads: CASSQEIRGTEAFF. The DNA for the CDR3 is TGTGCCAGCAGCCAAGAAATACGAGGAACTGAAGCTTTCTTT.

J is TRBJ2-7 and V is TRBV6-2 or TRBV6-3; D possibly corresponds to TRBD2 (6 bases). V was shortened by 8 bases and J by 0 bases, with 11 bases between the two germline ends. Germline V gene data show CDR1 as MNHEY and CDR2 as SVGEGT. CDR3 length: 13 residues. In nucleotides, the CDR3 is TGTGCCAGCCGGGGAGCGGGCTCCTACGAGCAGTACTTC. The encoded protein is CASRGAGSYEQYF.

There are many counts of this clonotype. The rearrangement uses TRBV28 and TRBJ1-5; perhaps TRBD1 as D (6 bases). CDR3 length equals 17 residues. Germline-derived CDR1 and CDR2 are MDHEN and SYDVKM. V lost 5 bases, J lost 3 bases, and 20 bases lay in between. CDR3 nucleotide sequence: TGTGCCAGCAGTCCACCCAGGGGCAGGGTGGACAATCAGCCCCAGCATTTT. Protein: CASSPPRGRVDNQPQHF.

This clonotype was found many times. The chain is built from TRBV2 and TRBJ1-2, with D possibly matching TRBD1 (5 bases). Germline CDR1 and CDR2: SNHLY and FYNNEI. The CDR3 runs 14 residues. Deletions cut 7 bases from V and 7 bases from J, with 19 bases between. The CDR3 loop is CASTQGLSRVGYTF. Written as DNA, the CDR3 is TGTGCCAGCACTCAGGGATTAAGTCGAGTTGGCTACACCTTC.

This clonotype was seen many times. The CDR3 nucleotides read TGTGCCAGCAGCTTAACCGGGGGTAATGAAAAACTGTTTTTT. Its protein product is CASSLTGGNEKLFF. This chain links TRBV7-9 with TRBJ1-4; a possible D gene is TRBD1 (5 bases). The V gene's germline CDR1 is SEHNR and CDR2 FQNEAQ (reference sequence). The CDR3 has 14 amino acids. V gave up 2 bases and J gave up 4 bases, with 8 bases separating them.

The rearrangement links TRBV12-3 or TRBV12-4 to TRBJ2-3; TRBD2 aligns across 7 bases. The trim removed 10 bases at V and 2 bases at J, leaving 9 bases unmatched. The CDR3 is 14 residues long. CDR3 region: CATNSGRATDTQYF. Here the CDR3 DNA reads TGTGCCACCAATAGCGGGCGAGCCACAGATACGCAGTATTTT.

This clonotype was observed at least ten times. CDR3 DNA: TGTGCCAGCAGACCGGGACTAGCGTTAAAAGATACGCAGTATTTT. Translating gives CASRPGLALKDTQYF. The chain employs TRBV2 and TRBJ2-3; 10 bases agree with TRBD2. Trimming took 6 bases from V and 5 from J; bases not matched to a gene: 8. The germline CDR1 and CDR2 sequences are SNHLY and FYNNEI. The CDR3 has 15 amino acids.

This clonotype was seen repeatedly, ten times or more. The chain couples TRBV12-3 or TRBV12-4 to TRBJ1-5; 8 bases line up with TRBD1. V dropped 3 bases and J dropped 2; count of bases not matched to a gene: 3. This CDR3 comprises 15 residues. The CDR3: CASSLETGGNQPQHF. The DNA for the CDR3 is TGTGCCAGCAGTTTGGAGACAGGGGGCAATCAGCCCCAGCATTTT.

In this sample, this clonotype turned up many times. The V and J genes are TRBV5-5 and TRBJ2-7; 8 bases match TRBD1. CDR3 length: 15 residues. CDR1 and CDR2 (germline): SGHKS, YYEKEE (reference sequence). Trimming cost V 7 bases and J 5 bases; bases outside gene matches: 14. CDR3: CASARGGDRGHEQYF. In DNA form, the CDR3 reads TGTGCCAGCGCCCGAGGGGGTGACAGGGGCCACGAGCAGTACTTC.

The J gene is TRBJ2-1, the V gene TRBV3-1, with 8 nucleotides matching TRBD2. There are 14 residues in the CDR3. J lost 7 bases, V lost 1 base, and 3 bases had no gene match. CDR1 LGHDT and CDR2 YNNKEL come from the germline V gene (reference sequence). This CDR3 reads CASSQAGGGNEQFF. The CDR3 bases are TGTGCCAGCAGCCAAGCCGGGGGGGGGAATGAGCAGTTCTTC.

A remark on this clonotype: A much larger clone lies one base from this, so it may be a read error. V usage is TRBV28 and J usage is TRBJ1-5; D is unresolved. The CDR3 has 14 residues. V dropped 7 bases and J dropped 5 bases, with 15 bases sitting between them. Germline CDR1 MDHEN, CDR2 SYDVKM. The CDR3 bases are TGTGCCAGCAAGTTGTCGTTGAGCGATCAGCCCCAGCATTTT. Protein: CASKLSLSDQPQHF.

This clonotype was seen ten or more times. The chain is built from TRBV7-8 and TRBJ2-1; no reliable D call. This CDR3 comprises 19 residues. V gave up 4 bases and J gave up 0 bases, with 22 bases separating them. The germline V gene has CDR1 SGHVS and CDR2 FQNEAQ. CDR3 region: CASSSRSVRLGFSYNEQFF. The CDR3 DNA sequence: TGTGCCAGCAGCTCTAGGAGTGTTCGATTGGGGTTCTCCTACAATGAGCAGTTCTTC.

This clonotype was detected many times. The chain combines TRBV6-5 with TRBJ1-1; TRBD1 agrees at 8 bases. The trim removed 2 bases at V and 1 base at J, leaving 6 bases unmatched. This CDR3 region has 16 residues. Germline CDR1 reads MNHEY; CDR2 reads SVGAGI. CDR3 in amino acids: CASSYEIGQGNTEAFF. The CDR3 region has the DNA TGTGCCAGCAGTTACGAGATTGGACAGGGGAACACTGAAGCTTTCTTT.

This clonotype has at least ten counts. The junction departs from germline at one end; a sequencing error may be responsible. The chain combines TRBV9 with TRBJ1-5, with unresolved D. In germline, CDR1 is SGDLS, CDR2 YYNGEE. The CDR3 spans 13 residues. The chain's CDR3 is CASSVGSNQPQHF. Written as DNA, the CDR3 is TGCGCCAGCAGCGTAGGGAGCAATCAGCCCCAGCATTTT.

V is TRBV6-5 and J is TRBJ2-2; the D is unclear. The CDR3 totals 15 residues. Germline V gene data show CDR1 as MNHEY and CDR2 as SVGAGI. V lost 2 bases, J lost 2 bases, and 9 bases lay in between. The CDR3 sequence is CASSYILHNTGELFF. The DNA for the CDR3 is TGTGCCAGCAGTTACATTCTACATAACACCGGGGAGCTGTTTTTT.

This clonotype has a handful of counts. The rearrangement links TRBV14 to TRBJ2-1; no firm D call. Germline lookup yields CDR1 SGHDN and CDR2 FVKESK. This CDR3 has 15 amino acids. Trimming stripped 5 bases from V and 0 bases from J, with 11 bases between. The CDR3 nucleotides read TGTGCCAGCAGCGACCCTTCGCGCTCCTACAATGAGCAGTTCTTC. This encodes CASSDPSRSYNEQFF.

This clonotype was picked up many times. This sequence joins TRBV27 and TRBJ2-7; D uncertain. V lost 1 base to trimming and J lost 3 bases, with 7 bases between them. Germline CDR1 and CDR2: MNHEY and SMNVEV (reference sequence). The CDR3 has 13 amino acids. The CDR3 DNA is TGTGCCAGCAGTTTATATCCTAGCTACGAGCAGTACTTC. This translates into CASSLYPSYEQYF.

This clonotype was seen ten or more times. The chain employs TRBV12-3 or TRBV12-4 and TRBJ1-1; D is perhaps TRBD1 (5 bases). V was trimmed by 3 bases and J by 4 bases, leaving 21 bases between them. This CDR3 has 17 amino acids. The CDR3: CASSFGTRVEGSTEAFF. The CDR3 nucleotides are TGTGCCAGCAGTTTTGGGACCAGGGTAGAAGGGTCCACTGAAGCTTTCTTT.

At least ten counts were recorded for this clonotype. This chain uses TRBV7-6 with TRBJ1-2; 9 positions match TRBD1. Losses at the gene ends were 3 bases for V and 9 bases for J; bases not matched to a gene: 5. The CDR3 length is 13 residues. CDR1 is SGHVS and CDR2 is FNYEAQ in the germline V gene. The CDR3 reads CASSLGQGLSYTF. The CDR3 DNA follows: TGTGCCAGCAGCTTGGGACAGGGTCTTAGCTACACCTTC.

This clonotype was found many times. This rearrangement joins TRBV5-1 to TRBJ2-5; D may be TRBD1 (5 bases). The CDR3 sequence is 14 residues long. Deletions cut 0 bases from V and 5 bases from J, with 11 bases between. Germline V gives CDR1 SGHRS, CDR2 YFSETQ. CDR3 protein: CASSLEQGEETQYF. The DNA for the CDR3 is TGCGCCAGCAGCTTGGAGCAGGGTGAGGAGACCCAGTACTTC.

This chain joins TRBV12-3 or TRBV12-4 and TRBJ2-3; D is uncertain. The CDR3 spans 14 residues. V dropped 2 bases and J dropped 2 bases, with 8 bases sitting between them. Here the CDR3 reads CASSLSSATDTQYF. In nucleotides, the CDR3 is TGTGCCAGCAGTTTAAGCTCCGCCACAGATACGCAGTATTTT.

This clonotype showed up many times. V gene TRBV12-3 or TRBV12-4 combines with J gene TRBJ1-1, with D maybe TRBD1 (5 bases). V was cut by 5 bases and J by 4 bases, with 14 bases left in between. The CDR3 loop spans 14 amino acids. The CDR3 nucleotides read TGTGCCAGCAGTCGTAAACAGGATATCACTGAAGCTTTCTTT. Translating it yields CASSRKQDITEAFF.

Worth noting for this clonotype: A single base separates this from a much larger clone, so it may be a read error. This chain links TRBV20-1 with TRBJ2-3, with TRBD1 matching over 10 bases. The CDR3 contains 14 residues. Germline V gene sequence: CDR1 DFQATT, CDR2 SNEGSKA (reference sequence). The CDR3 reads CGASGQGIADTQYF. The DNA for the CDR3 is TGCGGTGCTTCGGGACAGGGGATAGCAGATACGCAGTATTTT.